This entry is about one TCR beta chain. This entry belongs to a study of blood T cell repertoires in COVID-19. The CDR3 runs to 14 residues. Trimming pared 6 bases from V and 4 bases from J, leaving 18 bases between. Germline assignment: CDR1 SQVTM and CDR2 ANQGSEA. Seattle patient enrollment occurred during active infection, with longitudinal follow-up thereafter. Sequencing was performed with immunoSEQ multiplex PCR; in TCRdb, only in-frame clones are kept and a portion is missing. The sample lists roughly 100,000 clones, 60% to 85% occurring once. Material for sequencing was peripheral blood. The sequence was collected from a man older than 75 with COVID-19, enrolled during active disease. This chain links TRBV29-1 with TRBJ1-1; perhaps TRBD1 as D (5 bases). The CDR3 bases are TGCAGCGTCGCCAGGCAGTTCGGGGGCACTGAAGCTTTCTTT. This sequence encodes CSVARQFGGTEAFF.